Below, 14 T cell receptor beta chains from the same sample are listed, as sequenced in a study of T cells after yellow fever vaccination (dated 2019 in TCRdb). The sample's treatment or condition label is to be understood as: live attenuated yellow fever vaccine strain. The library was produced with 5' RACE. TCRdb shows the sequencer as Illumina NovaSeq 6000. The public reads were reanalyzed by TCRdb: fastp trimming at Q25, MiXCR alignment, in-frame beta chains only. Here each entry gathers all rows of one CDR3 protein and keeps the most common genes and DNA. For this sample there are hundreds of thousands of distinct CDR3 sequences; under 15% appear just once. 2.5% to 4% of the sample is in the top ten clones. The source material was CD4+ T cells sorted from PBMCs, sampled 15 days after the yellow fever booster vaccination. The receptor source for this set is a man aged 18 to 35 who received the YFV17D yellow fever vaccine.

The chain couples TRBV7-3 to TRBJ2-1; D not resolved. The CDR3 covers 15 residues. V gave up 1 base and J gave up 4 bases, with 11 bases separating them. The V gene's germline CDR1 is SGHTA and CDR2 FQGTGA. The CDR3 protein is CASSLRAGPYNEQFF. The DNA for the CDR3 is TGTGCCAGCAGCTTAAGAGCTGGGCCATACAATGAGCAGTTCTTC.

This chain links TRBV27 with TRBJ2-1; D is uncertain. Germline V lookup: CDR1 MNHEY, CDR2 SMNVEV (reference sequence). This CDR3 has 14 residues. V was shortened by 6 bases and J by 1 base, with 10 bases between the two germline ends. The CDR3, as DNA: TGTGCCAGCAGGCCGTCCAGGTCCTACAATGAGCAGTTCTTC. Its protein is CASRPSRSYNEQFF.

The sample holds a few counts of this clonotype. V gene TRBV7-2 combines with J gene TRBJ2-5, with D perhaps TRBD2 (5 bases). Per the germline V gene, CDR1 is SGHTA and CDR2 is FQGNSA. Between the trimmed V and J ends, which lost 2 bases and 5 bases, there was a span of 15 bases. This CDR3 has 15 residues. The CDR3 region has the DNA TGTGCCAGCAGCTTAAAGAGGGCTGCCCGCGAGACCCAGTACTTC. This gives the protein CASSLKRAARETQYF.

This clonotype appeared many times. This rearrangement joins TRBV6-5 to TRBJ2-7, with D tentatively TRBD2 (5 bases). V was clipped by 6 bases and J by 0 bases, with 9 bases between them. The CDR3 extends over 13 amino acids. Germline loops: CDR1 MNHEY, CDR2 SVGAGI. The CDR3 region is CASRRASSYEQYF. DNA of the CDR3: TGTGCCAGCAGGCGGGCCAGCTCCTACGAGCAGTACTTC.

The sample holds a few counts of this clonotype. This chain uses TRBV10-1 with TRBJ2-7; D not certain. The CDR3 is made up of 15 amino acids. In germline, CDR1 is WNHNN, CDR2 SYGVQD (reference sequence). The germline V and J ends were trimmed by 2 bases and 6 bases, with 17 bases remaining between them. The CDR3 sequence: CASSETKSGPLEQYF. For the CDR3, the DNA is TGCGCCAGCAGTGAGACGAAGTCCGGCCCTCTCGAGCAGTACTTC.

The chain couples TRBV9 to TRBJ2-6; TRBD1 agrees at 7 bases. Per germline, CDR1 SGDLS and CDR2 YYNGEE. V shed 5 bases and J 0 bases; nucleotides not matched to a gene: 2. This CDR3 spans 15 amino acids. CDR3 residues: CASRGQTSGANVLTF. In nucleotides, the CDR3 is TGTGCCAGCAGGGGACAGACCTCTGGGGCCAACGTCCTGACTTTC.

The V call is TRBV12-3 or TRBV12-4, the J call TRBJ2-5; D is unclear. V gave up 5 bases and J gave up 7 bases, with 17 bases separating them. The CDR3 runs to 14 residues. For the CDR3, the DNA is TGTGCCAGCAGTGCCTTCAGGTTCCCCGGGACCCAGTACTTC. Its protein is CASSAFRFPGTQYF.

This clonotype was detected a few times. The chain uses TRBV7-2 and TRBJ2-5, with a possible D match to TRBD2 (6 bases). Deletions cut 5 bases from V and 4 bases from J, with 17 bases between. This CDR3 has 15 amino acids. Germline V gives CDR1 SGHTA, CDR2 FQGNSA. The CDR3 here is CASSGSGLVGETQYF. The CDR3 coding sequence is TGTGCCAGCAGCGGGAGCGGGCTCGTGGGAGAGACCCAGTACTTC.

In nucleotides, the CDR3 is TGCAGTGTGAACAGGGGGGTAGATACGCAGTATTTT. Its translation is CSVNRGVDTQYF. J is TRBJ2-3 and V is TRBV20-1; TRBD1 matches at 8 bases. The V and J ends lost 7 bases and 5 bases, in that order; junction bases with no gene match: 5. Germline-derived CDR1 and CDR2 are DFQATT and SNEGSKA (reference sequence). The CDR3 extends over 12 amino acids.

The V and J genes are TRBV15 and TRBJ2-3; D not certain. The germline V gene has CDR1 LNHNV and CDR2 YYDKDF (reference sequence). V gave up 0 bases and J gave up 1 base, with 14 bases separating them. The length of the CDR3 is 17 residues. CDR3: CATSRDLVPLGTDTQYF. In nucleotides, the CDR3 is TGTGCCACCAGCAGAGATCTTGTCCCGCTGGGCACAGATACGCAGTATTTT.

This chain joins TRBV5-1 and TRBJ2-3; TRBD2 aligns across 10 bases. The CDR3 runs to 16 residues. Germline assignment: CDR1 SGHRS and CDR2 YFSETQ. J was trimmed by 2 bases and V by 4 bases; bases with no gene match: 7. The CDR3 loop is CASSLAGALFTDTQYF. The CDR3 region has the DNA TGCGCCAGCAGCCTAGCGGGGGCCTTATTCACAGATACGCAGTATTTT.

This clonotype has just a few counts. The chain recombines TRBV12-3 or TRBV12-4 with TRBJ1-3; no reliable D call. CDR3 size: 14 residues. The V gene lost 5 bases and the J gene lost 4 bases, with 12 bases spanning the gap. The CDR3 region is CASSRGSPGNTIYF. DNA of the CDR3: TGTGCCAGCAGTCGGGGATCGCCGGGAAACACCATATATTTT.

This clonotype was picked up many times. The gene calls are TRBV5-5 and TRBJ2-5, with D possibly matching TRBD2 (5 bases). This CDR3 spans 16 amino acids. Germline V CDR1 and CDR2: SGHKS, YYEKEE (reference sequence). V lost 3 bases and J 2 bases, leaving 17 bases between the germline ends. CDR3 sequence reads: CASSYGVVAPQETQYF. CDR3 DNA: TGTGCCAGCAGCTACGGAGTAGTAGCGCCACAAGAGACCCAGTACTTC.

The sample holds a few counts of this clonotype. This sequence joins TRBV12-3 or TRBV12-4 and TRBJ2-7; D is possibly TRBD1 (5 bases). This CDR3 spans 12 amino acids. V lost 7 bases and J lost 4, with 11 bases in between. DNA of the CDR3: TGTGCCAGCATTACAGACAGATACGAGCAGTACGTC. Amino acid sequence: CASITDRYEQYV.